This T cell receptor beta chain derives from a study of shared clonotypes between healthy human individuals. About the research overall: Per-donor plates numbered three CD4 naive, three CD4 memory, two CD8 naive and one CD8 memory. General study findings and limits: The generation probabilities recorded for non-shared clonotypes fell below those of clonotypes shared by all four donors.

TCRdb's table, derived via immunoSEQ multiplex PCR, lists solely in-frame clones and lacks some. The data contain about 710,000 clones, 73% of them singletons. Germline V gene sequence: CDR1 MNHEY, CDR2 SVGAGI. Trimming took off 4 bases at V and 1 base at J, with 13 bases between the two ends. This CDR3 region has 16 residues. Turning to this clone: Antigen: not known.

This sequence was found in a young woman in good health. The genes are TRBV6-5 and TRBJ2-2, with a possible D match to TRBD2 (6 bases). The specimen was memory CD4+ T cells sorted from blood. The sample's subset: CD45RA-negative fraction. The CDR3 region is CASSSLWGVNTGELFF. The CDR3 coding sequence is TGTGCCAGCAGTTCCCTTTGGGGGGTGAACACCGGGGAGCTGTTTTTT.